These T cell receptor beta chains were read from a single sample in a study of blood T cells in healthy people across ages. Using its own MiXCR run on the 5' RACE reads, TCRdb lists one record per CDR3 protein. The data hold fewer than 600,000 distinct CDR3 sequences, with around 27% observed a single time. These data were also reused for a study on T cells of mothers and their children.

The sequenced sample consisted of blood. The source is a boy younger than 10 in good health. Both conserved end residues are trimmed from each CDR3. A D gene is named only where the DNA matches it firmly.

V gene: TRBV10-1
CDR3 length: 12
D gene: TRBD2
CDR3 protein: ASSHSGRGYEQY

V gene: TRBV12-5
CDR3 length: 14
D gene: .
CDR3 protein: ASGLSEGSPNQPQH

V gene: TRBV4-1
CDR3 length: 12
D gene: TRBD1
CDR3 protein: ASSQRTGIYEQY

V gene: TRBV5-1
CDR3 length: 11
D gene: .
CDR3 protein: ASSLTVGETQY

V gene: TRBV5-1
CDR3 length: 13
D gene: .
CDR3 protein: ASSLVHPSTDTQY

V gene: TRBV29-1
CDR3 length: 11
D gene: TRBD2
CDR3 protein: SGRGGPLNEQF

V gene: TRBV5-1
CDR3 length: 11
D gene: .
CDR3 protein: ASSLALGETQY

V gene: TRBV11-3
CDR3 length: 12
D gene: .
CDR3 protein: ASSPAPATGELF

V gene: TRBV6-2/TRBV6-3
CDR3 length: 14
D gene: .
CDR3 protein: ASSYGGLLSPHEQF

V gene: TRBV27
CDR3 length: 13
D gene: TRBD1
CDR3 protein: ASSSITGGRETQY

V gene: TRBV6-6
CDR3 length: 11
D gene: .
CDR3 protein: GSSYRGTGELF

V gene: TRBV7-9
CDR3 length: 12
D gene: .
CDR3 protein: ASSARGPINEQF

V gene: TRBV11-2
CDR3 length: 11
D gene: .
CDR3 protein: ASRTVRADTQY

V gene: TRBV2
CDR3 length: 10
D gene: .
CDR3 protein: ASMTGSEKLF

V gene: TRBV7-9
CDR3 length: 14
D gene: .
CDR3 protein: ASSSLRDGANYGYT

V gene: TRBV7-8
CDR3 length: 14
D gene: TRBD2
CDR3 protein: ASSPRRGASQETQY

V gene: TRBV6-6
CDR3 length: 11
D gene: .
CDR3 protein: ASSYAGNEKLF

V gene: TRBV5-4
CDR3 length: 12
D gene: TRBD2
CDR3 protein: ASSLRGSSDTQY

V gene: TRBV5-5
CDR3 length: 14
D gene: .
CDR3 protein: ASSLWSYKNNYGYT

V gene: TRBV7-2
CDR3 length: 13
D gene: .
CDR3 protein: ASSLMDAAGEKLF

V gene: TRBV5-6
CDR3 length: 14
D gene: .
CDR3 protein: ASSWRVRVGGETQY

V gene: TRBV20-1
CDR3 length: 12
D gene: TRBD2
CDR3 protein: SARLAEDQETQY

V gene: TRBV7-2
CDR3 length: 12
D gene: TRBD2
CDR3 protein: ASSRTSGSSEQF

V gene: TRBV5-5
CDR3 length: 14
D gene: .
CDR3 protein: ASSLAGHLRDYEQY

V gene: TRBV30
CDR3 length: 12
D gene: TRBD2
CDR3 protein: AWSRTSGGYEQF

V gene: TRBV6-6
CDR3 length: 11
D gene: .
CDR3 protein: ASSYWVGDTQY

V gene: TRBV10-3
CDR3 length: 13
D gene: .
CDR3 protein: AIRQGTDASYEQY

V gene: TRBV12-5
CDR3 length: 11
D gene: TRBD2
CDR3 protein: ASRLAGSNEQY

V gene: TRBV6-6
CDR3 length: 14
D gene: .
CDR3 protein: ASSYPTAGLIHEQY

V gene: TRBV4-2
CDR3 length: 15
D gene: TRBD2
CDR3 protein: ASSRSTSGGPQETQY

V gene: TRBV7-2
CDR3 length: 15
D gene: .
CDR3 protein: ASSLAGVGISTDTQY

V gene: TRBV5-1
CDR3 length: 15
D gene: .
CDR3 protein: ASSLATGQNPFYEQY

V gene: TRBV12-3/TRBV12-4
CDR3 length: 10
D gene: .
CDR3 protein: ATNIRANVLT

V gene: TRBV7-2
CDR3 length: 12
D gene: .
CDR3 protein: ASSLGAVGDTQY

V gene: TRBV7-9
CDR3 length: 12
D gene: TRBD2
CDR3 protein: ASSFSSGDNEQF

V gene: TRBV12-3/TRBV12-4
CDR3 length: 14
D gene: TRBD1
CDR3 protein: ASSLYQGAGNQPQH

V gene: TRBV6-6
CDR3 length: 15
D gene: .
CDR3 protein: ASSYSRGLVAKNIQY

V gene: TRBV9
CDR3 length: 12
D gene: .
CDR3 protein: ASSVNWEDYEQY

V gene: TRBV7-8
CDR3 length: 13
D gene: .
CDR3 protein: ASTQRRGPWDEQY

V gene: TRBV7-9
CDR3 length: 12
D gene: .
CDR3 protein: ASRVPGANTEAF

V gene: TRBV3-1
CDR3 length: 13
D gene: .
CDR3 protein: ASSRYPDRQETQY

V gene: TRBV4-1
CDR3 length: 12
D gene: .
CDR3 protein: ASSQGDGDYEQY

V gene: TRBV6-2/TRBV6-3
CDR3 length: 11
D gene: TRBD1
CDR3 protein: ASRDRTGQPQH

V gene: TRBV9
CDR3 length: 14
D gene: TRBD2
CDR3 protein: ASSVGTSGTYNEQF

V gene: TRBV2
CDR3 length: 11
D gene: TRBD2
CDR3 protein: ASSERGAYEQY